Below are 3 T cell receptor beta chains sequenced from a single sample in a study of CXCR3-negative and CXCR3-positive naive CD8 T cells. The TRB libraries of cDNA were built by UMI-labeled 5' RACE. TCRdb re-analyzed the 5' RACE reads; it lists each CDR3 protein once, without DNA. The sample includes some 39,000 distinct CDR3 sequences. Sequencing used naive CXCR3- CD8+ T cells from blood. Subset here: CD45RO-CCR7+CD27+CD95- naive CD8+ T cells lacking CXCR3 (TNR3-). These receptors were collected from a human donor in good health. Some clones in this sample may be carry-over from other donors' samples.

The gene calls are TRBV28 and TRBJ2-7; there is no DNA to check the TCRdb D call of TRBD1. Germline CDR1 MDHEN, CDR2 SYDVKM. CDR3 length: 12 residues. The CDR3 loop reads CASGDSLYEQYF. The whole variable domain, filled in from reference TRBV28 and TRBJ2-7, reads DVKVTQSSRYLVKRTGEKVFLECVQDMDHENMFWYRQDPGLGLRLIYFSYDVKMKEKGDIPEGYSVSREKKERFSLILESASTNQTSMYLCASGDSLYEQYFGPGTRLTVT.

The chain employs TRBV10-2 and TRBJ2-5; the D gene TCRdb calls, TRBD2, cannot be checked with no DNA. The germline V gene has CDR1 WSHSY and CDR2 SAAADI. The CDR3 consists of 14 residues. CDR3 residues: CASSVAEPQETQYF.

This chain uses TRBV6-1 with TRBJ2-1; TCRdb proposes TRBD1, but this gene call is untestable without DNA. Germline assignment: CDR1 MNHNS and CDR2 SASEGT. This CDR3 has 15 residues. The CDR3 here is CASNQINREINEQFF.